This TCR beta chain was documented in a study of regulatory T cells in long-lasting Graves disease. This clonotype has at least ten counts. Germline V gene data show CDR1 as MNHNS and CDR2 as SASEGT. V lost 4 bases and J lost 7; bases outside the gene matches: 13. The CDR3 sequence is 15 residues long. For TCR beta, libraries came from iRepertoire HTBI primers and Arm-PCR of CDR3 regions. TCRdb reanalysed the multiplex PCR reads using MiXCR and keeps one entry per CDR3 protein. This table holds roughly 400,000 distinct CDR3 sequences, roughly 20% found once. Time point described: persistent/refractory GD, antithyroid drugs over 5 years with positive TRAb. Extracted PBMC RNA gave rise to the TCR library.

The sequence derives from a female donor with Graves disease. Sample: peripheral blood mononuclear cells (PBMCs), taken when the disease was refractory, from a patient treated with antithyroid drugs. This sequence joins TRBV6-1 and TRBJ2-7; 7 nucleotides line up with TRBD1. CDR3 sequence reads: CASSAGRQGLREQYF. The CDR3, as DNA: TGTGCCAGCAGTGCCGGACGACAGGGTTTAAGGGAGCAGTACTTC.